What follows are 4 T cell receptor beta chains derived from one specimen sequenced in a study of blood T cell repertoires in COVID-19. Method: immunoSEQ multiplex PCR; TCRdb's copy keeps in-frame clones and lacks some. The repertoire holds under 85,000 clones, with around 89% as singletons. Material: peripheral blood. The receptors were gathered from a man in his 70s with active or convalescent COVID-19.

The rearrangement uses TRBV19 and TRBJ1-4; D is perhaps TRBD1 (6 bases). This CDR3 spans 15 amino acids. V was cut by 6 bases and J by 4 bases, with 15 bases left in between. Per germline, CDR1 LNHDA and CDR2 SQIVND (reference sequence). CDR3 residues: CASRQDRNFNEKLFF. The DNA for the CDR3 is TGTGCCAGTAGGCAGGACAGAAACTTTAATGAAAAACTGTTTTTT.

The chain uses TRBV15 and TRBJ2-5; D perhaps matches TRBD1 (6 bases). CDR3 size: 13 residues. Deletions cut 1 base from V and 4 bases from J, with 7 bases between. The germline V gene has CDR1 LNHNV and CDR2 YYDKDF (reference sequence). CDR3 in DNA: TGTGCCACCAGCAGAGGGGGGCCAGAGACCCAGTACTTC. Residues: CATSRGGPETQYF.

The gene calls are TRBV5-1 and TRBJ1-1; no clear D. The CDR3 contains 15 residues. The V gene's germline CDR1 is SGHRS and CDR2 YFSETQ. V dropped 4 bases and J dropped 4 bases, with 17 bases sitting between them. The CDR3 spells CASSRPGRGPTEAFF. CDR3 sequence (DNA): TGCGCCAGCAGCCGACCTGGACGCGGGCCCACTGAAGCTTTCTTT.

This clone occurred once. The CDR3 sequence is CASSSRQVNTEAFF. CDR3 DNA sequence: TGTGCCAGCAGCTCGAGACAGGTGAACACTGAAGCTTTCTTT. The V gene is TRBV5-4, the J gene TRBJ1-1, with TRBD1 as a possible D gene (6 bases). CDR1 and CDR2 from the germline V gene are SGHNT and YYREEE (reference sequence). Trimming took off 3 bases at V and 0 bases at J, with 9 bases between the two ends. The CDR3 spans 14 residues.